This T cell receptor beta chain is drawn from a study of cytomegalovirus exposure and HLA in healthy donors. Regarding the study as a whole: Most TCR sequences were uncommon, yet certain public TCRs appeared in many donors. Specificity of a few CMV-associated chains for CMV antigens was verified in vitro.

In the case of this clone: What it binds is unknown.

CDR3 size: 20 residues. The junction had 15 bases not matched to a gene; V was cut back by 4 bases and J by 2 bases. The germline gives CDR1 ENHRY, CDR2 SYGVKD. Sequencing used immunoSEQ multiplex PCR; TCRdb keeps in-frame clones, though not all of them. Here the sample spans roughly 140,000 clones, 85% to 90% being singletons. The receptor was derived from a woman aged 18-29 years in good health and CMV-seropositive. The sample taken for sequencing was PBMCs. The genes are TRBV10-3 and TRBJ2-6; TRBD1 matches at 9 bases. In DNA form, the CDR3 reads TGTGCCATCAGTGGAACAGCTCCGAGAACAGGGGGCGCTGGGGCCAACGTCCTGACTTTC. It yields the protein CAISGTAPRTGGAGANVLTF.